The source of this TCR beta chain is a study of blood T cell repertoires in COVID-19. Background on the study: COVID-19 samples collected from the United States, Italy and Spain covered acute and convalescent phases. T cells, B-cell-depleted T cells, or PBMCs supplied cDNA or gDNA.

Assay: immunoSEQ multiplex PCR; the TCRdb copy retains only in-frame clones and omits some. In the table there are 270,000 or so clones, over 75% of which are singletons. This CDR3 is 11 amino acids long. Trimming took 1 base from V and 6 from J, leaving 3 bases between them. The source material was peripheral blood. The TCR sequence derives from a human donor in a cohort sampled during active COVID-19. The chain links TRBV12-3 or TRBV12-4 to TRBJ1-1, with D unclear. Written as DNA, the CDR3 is TGTGCCAGCAGTTTAGGAGCTGAAGCTTTCTTT. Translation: CASSLGAEAFF.